Listed below are T cell receptor beta chains from one sample, sequenced in a study of blood T cell repertoires in COVID-19. Clones were read by immunoSEQ multiplex PCR, and TCRdb kept only the in-frame ones, dropping some. The sample has fewer than 110,000 clones, 75% to 95% seen once. The source material was peripheral blood. The receptors shown here come from a woman aged 25-40 years with acute or convalescent COVID-19. Each CDR3 is given without its conserved first and last residue.

v_call cdr3_aa
TRBV19 ASSISRGPGYSNQPQH
TRBV5-4 ASSFPMNTEAF
TRBV5-6 ASSFGQGAIYGYT
TRBV28 ASSLLAGANYGYT
TRBV5-6 ASSAPGLGAETQY
TRBV3-1/TRBV3-2 ASSQVWAGQHSGNTIY
TRBV20-1 SASNRAKGGNTIY
TRBV9 ASSVIGHSTDTQY
TRBV6-6 ASSQGAGNQPQH
TRBV7-9 ASSLREPSTDTQY
TRBV19 ASSPGTARSGNTIY
TRBV11-2 ASSWGEEQF
TRBV5-4 ASSRGGAQINTGYT
TRBV10-3 AISGRQGGGYT
TRBV4-3 ASSQDPAGVGTGELF
TRBV2 ASSEEDSGYNEQF
TRBV20-1 SASLGAPPNTEAF
TRBV6-2/TRBV6-3 ASSSLIRTGVTQY
TRBV10-3 AITRGSDGYT
TRBV6-5 ASRPPGQGRAF
TRBV4-2 ASSTDRGQGQANEKLF
TRBV7-9 ASSLGGVGQGSSYNEQF
TRBV28 ASSFSGEQY
TRBV10-2 ASSESGGLLETQY
TRBV7-2 ASSLGAVGEQY
TRBV4-2 ASSSRGSSQDNEQF
TRBV19 ASSIGGTVYEQY
TRBV10-3 AISETGPYGYT
TRBV19 ASSILTGSNMNTEAF
TRBV7-9 ASSRVLGGSDGYT
TRBV2 ASRRQGVRNQPQH
TRBV9 ASSVVAGFSGNTIY
TRBV7-2 ASSKPPRGFGYNEQF
TRBV20-1 SASLSNTIY
TRBV28 ASSTWTGRGETQY
TRBV7-9 ASIQRGLRNTEAF
TRBV29-1 SVPGLAGNEQF
TRBV6-6 AIGQGYNEQF
TRBV5-5 ASSLNENYSYT
TRBV5-4 ASSLGIVNTEAF
TRBV7-7 ASSRTSGSLETQY
TRBV10-1 ASSEVKQGRWNEQF
TRBV13 ASSLQGNQPQH
TRBV13 ASSLSGNEQF
TRBV28 ASRTQGQGTQY
TRBV20-1 SASTHHQPQH
TRBV19 ASRIISTGNTIY
TRBV7-9 ASSRDSSYEQY
TRBV7-2 ASSLSRLAGGEVRELF
TRBV16 ASTLGGSNTGELF